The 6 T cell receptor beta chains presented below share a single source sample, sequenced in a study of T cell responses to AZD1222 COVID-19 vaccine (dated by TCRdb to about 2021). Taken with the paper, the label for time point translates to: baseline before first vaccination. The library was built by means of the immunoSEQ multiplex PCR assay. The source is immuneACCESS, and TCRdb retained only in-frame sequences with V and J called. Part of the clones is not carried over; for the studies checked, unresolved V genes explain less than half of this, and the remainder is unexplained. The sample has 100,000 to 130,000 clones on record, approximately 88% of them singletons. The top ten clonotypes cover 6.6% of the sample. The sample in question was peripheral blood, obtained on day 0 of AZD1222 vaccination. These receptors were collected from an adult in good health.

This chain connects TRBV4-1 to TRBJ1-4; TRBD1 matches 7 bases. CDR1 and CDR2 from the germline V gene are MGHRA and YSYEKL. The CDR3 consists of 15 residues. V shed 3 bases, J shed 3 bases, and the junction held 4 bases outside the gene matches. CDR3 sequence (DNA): TGCGCCAGCAGCCAGGAGGGACAGTCTAATGAAAAACTGTTTTTT. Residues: CASSQEGQSNEKLFF.

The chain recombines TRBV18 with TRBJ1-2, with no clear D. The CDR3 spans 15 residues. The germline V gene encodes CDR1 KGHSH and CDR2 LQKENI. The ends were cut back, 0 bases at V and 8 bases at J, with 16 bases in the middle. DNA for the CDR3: TGTGCCAGCTCACCACCTCGGGCAGGATCCCGAGGCTACACCTTC. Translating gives CASSPPRAGSRGYTF.

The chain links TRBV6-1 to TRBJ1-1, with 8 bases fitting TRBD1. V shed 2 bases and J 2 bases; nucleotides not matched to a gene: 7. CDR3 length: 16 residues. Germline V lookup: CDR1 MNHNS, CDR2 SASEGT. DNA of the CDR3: TGTGCCAGCAGTGAACGACAGGGGACCTCAAACACTGAAGCTTTCTTT. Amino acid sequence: CASSERQGTSNTEAFF.

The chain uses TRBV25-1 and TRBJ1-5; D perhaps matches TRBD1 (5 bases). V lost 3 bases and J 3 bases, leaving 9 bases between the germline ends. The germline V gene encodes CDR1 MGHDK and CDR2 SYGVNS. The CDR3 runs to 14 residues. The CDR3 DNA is TGTGCCAGCAGTGAGGAACAGGTCAATCAGCCCCAGCATTTT. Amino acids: CASSEEQVNQPQHF.

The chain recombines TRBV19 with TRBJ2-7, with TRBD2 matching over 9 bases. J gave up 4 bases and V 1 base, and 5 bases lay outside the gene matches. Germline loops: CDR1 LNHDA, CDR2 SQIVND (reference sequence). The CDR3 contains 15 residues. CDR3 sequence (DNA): TGTGCCAGTAGTATAGTTGTAGCGGGAGAATACGAGCAGTACTTC. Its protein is CASSIVVAGEYEQYF.

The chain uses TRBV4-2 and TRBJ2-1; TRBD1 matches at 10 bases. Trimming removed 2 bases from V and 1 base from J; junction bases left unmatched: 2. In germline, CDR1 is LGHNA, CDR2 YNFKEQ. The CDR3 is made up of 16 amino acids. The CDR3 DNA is TGTGCCAGCAGCCAACGGGACAGGGGATCCTACAATGAGCAGTTCTTC. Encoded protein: CASSQRDRGSYNEQFF.